This T cell receptor beta chain is from a study of T-cell reconstitution after alpha-beta-depleted transplantation in children. Unique molecular identifiers tagged the TCRbeta library. TCRdb recomputed calls from the PCR reads with MiXCR, one row per CDR3 protein. The data show 450,000 to 550,000 distinct CDR3 sequences, roughly an eighth seen once. Note on this clonotype: Antigen: not known.

The study's findings and limits: The high TCRbeta diversity at day 60 in some patients came from surviving recipient T cells and thymic progenitors.

This receptor was taken from a female patient aged 2-10 years who had a stem cell transplant for aplastic anemia, so the T cells may come from the graft donor. The input for sequencing was PBMCs, mostly from graft donor cells, taken 180 days after TCRalphabeta/CD19-depleted stem cell transplant.

CDR3 nucleotides: TGCAGTGCTAGTTCTAAACTGATGGGGACCCAGTACTTC. It codes for CSASSKLMGTQYF. The V gene is TRBV20-1, the J gene TRBJ2-5; D ambiguous. CDR1 and CDR2 from the germline V gene are DFQATT and SNEGSKA (reference sequence). The CDR3 totals 13 residues. V shed 3 bases and J shed 7 bases, with 15 bases lying between them.